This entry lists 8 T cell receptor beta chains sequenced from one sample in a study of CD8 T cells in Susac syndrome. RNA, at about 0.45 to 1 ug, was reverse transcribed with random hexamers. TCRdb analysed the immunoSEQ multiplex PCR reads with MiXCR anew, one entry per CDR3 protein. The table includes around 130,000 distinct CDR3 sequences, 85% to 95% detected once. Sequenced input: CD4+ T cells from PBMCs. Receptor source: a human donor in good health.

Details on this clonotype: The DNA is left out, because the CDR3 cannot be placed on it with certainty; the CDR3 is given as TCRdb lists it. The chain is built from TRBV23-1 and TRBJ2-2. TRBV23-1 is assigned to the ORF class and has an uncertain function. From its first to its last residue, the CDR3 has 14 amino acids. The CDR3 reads CASNPRETPGSCFF.

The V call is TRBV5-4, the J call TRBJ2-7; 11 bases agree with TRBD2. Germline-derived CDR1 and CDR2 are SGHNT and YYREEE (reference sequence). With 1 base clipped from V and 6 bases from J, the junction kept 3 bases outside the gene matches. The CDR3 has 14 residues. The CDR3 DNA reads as TGTGCCAGCAGCTTGACTAGCGGGAGAGGCGAGCAGTACTTC. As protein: CASSLTSGRGEQYF.

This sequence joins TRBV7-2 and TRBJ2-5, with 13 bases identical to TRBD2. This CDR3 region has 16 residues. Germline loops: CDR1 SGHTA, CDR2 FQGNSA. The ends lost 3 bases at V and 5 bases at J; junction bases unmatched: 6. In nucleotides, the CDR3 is TGTGCCAGCAGCTTGGGACTAGCGGGACCGTGGGAGACCCAGTACTTC. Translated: CASSLGLAGPWETQYF. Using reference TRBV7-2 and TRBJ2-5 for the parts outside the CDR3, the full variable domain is GAGVSQSPSNKVTEKGKDVELRCDPISGHTALYWYRQSLGQGLEFLIYFQGNSAPDKSGLPSDRFSAERTGGSVSTLTIQRTQQEDSAVYLCASSLGLAGPWETQYFGPGTRLLVL.

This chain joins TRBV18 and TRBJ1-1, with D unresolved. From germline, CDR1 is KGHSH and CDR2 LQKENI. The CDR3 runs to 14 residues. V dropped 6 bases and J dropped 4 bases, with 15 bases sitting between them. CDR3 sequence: CASSPRREATEAFF. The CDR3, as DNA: TGTGCCAGCTCCCCCCGAAGGGAGGCCACTGAAGCTTTCTTT.

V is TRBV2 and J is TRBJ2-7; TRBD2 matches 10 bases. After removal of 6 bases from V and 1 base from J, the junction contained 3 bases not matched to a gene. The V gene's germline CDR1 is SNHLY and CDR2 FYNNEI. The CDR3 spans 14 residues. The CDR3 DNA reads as TGTGCCAGCAGGATAGCGGGAGGATCCTACGAGCAGTACTTC. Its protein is CASRIAGGSYEQYF.

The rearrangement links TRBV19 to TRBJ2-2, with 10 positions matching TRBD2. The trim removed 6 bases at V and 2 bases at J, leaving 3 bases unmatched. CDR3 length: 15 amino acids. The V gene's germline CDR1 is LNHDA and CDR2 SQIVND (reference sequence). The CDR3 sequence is CASRGTSANTGELFF. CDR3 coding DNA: TGTGCCAGTAGGGGGACTAGCGCAAACACCGGGGAGCTGTTTTTT.

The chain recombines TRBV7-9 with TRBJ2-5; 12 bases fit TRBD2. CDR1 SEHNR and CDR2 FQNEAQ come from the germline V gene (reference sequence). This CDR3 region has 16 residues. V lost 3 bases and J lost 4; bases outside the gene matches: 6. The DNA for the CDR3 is TGTGCCAGCAGCTTGAGACTAGCGGGAGCTAGAGAGACCCAGTACTTC. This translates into CASSLRLAGARETQYF.

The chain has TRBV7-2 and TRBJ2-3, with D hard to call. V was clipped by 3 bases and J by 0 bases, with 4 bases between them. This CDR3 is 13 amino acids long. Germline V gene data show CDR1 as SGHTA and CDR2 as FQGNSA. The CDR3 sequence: CASSFWSTDTQYF. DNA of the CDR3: TGTGCCAGCAGCTTTTGGAGCACAGATACGCAGTATTTT.